The source of this TCR beta chain is a study of blood T cell repertoires in COVID-19. In the study overall: Acute-phase and convalescent COVID-19 samples originated in the United States, Italy and Spain.

Losses at the gene ends were 0 bases for V and 3 bases for J; bases not matched to a gene: 12. The CDR3 has 19 amino acids. Germline V gene sequence: CDR1 LGHDT, CDR2 YNNKEL (reference sequence). This table comes from immunoSEQ multiplex PCR, and its TCRdb copy is limited to in-frame clones, with some not included. The repertoire includes 55,000 to 70,000 clones, around 87% of them detected once, and roughly 6.6% sits in the top ten. The sequenced material came from peripheral blood. This chain joins TRBV3-1 (or the pseudogene TRBV3-2) and TRBJ2-2; 8 positions match TRBD2. The clonotype comes from a man in his fifties or sixties with acute or convalescent COVID-19. The CDR3 is CASSQEHGRGPRDTGELFF. CDR3 nucleotide sequence: TGTGCCAGCAGCCAAGAACACGGGAGGGGACCCAGAGACACCGGGGAGCTGTTTTTT.